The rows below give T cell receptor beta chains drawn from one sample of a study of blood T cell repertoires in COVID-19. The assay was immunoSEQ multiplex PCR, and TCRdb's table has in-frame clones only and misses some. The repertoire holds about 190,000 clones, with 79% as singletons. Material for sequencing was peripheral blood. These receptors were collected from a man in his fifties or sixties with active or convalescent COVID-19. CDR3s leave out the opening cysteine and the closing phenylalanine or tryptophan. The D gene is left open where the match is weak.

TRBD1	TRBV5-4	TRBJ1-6	ASSATGGTSPLH
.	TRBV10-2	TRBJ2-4	ASSDKSGLAKNIQY
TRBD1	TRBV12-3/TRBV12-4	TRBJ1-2	ASSLGQNYGYT
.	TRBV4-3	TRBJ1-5	ASSQEGGDQPQH
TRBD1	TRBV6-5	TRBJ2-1	ASKVGQGGWNEQF
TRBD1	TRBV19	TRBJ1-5	ASSIVDRGQWQPQH
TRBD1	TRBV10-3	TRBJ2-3	AISLGTAVTDTQY
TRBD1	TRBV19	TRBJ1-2	ASSMWQGAANGYT
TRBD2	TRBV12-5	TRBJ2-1	ASGLARVPGLAATSYNEQF
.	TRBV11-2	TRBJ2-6	ASSLDRAGANVLT
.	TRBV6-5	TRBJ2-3	ASSYRGPINTDTQY
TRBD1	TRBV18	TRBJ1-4	ASSPRDVAGGSNEKLF
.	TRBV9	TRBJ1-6	ASSAKQSSYNSPLH
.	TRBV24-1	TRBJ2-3	ATSAGSTDTQY
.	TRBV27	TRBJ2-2	ASSSAGELF
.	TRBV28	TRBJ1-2	ASRTTGSNYGYT
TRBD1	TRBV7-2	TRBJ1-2	ASSLGQLRGYT
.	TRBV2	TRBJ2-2	ASSPTRQAGELF
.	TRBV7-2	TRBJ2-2	ASSPEQGGTGELF
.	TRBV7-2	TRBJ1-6	ASSLESQSNSPLH
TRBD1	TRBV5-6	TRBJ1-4	ASSLRTGTGRNEKLF
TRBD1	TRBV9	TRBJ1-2	ASSVGQGISYGYT
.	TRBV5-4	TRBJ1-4	ASSLPMEGGEKLF
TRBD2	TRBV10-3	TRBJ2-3	AVAAGLAGEADTQY
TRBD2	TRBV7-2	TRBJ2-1	ASSSSGSKGEQF
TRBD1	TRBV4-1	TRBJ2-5	ASSLGEGQSWTQY
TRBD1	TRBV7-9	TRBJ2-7	ASSGNRGHIYEQY
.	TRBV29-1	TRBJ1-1	SASMRDYTEAF